These 21 T cell receptor beta chains share one sample of origin, sequenced in a study of T cells after yellow fever vaccination (dated by TCRdb to the late 2010s). Library method: 5' RACE. Sequenced using an Illumina HiSeq 2500. The public reads were reprocessed in TCRdb via fastp at Q25 and MiXCR, keeping in-frame beta chains. For every CDR3 protein sequence, its rows merge into one entry that carries the most common genes and DNA. The sample contains around 63,000 distinct CDR3 sequences, 6.5% to 8% of them found a single time. The ten largest make up approximately 34% of the sample. In light of the paper, this sample's treatment or condition label describes: live attenuated yellow fever vaccine strain. The material was CD8+ T cells sorted from PBMCs, obtained 15 days after the yellow fever booster vaccination. The receptors were gathered from a man aged 25-40 years who received the YFV17D yellow fever vaccine.

This clonotype appeared many times. The chain couples TRBV12-3 or TRBV12-4 to TRBJ1-4; 7 bases agree with TRBD1. This CDR3 comprises 15 residues. J gave up 7 bases and V 3 bases, and 8 bases lay outside the gene matches. The CDR3 DNA sequence: TGTGCCAGCAGTTTCCAGGGACAGCTCAGTGAAAAACTGTTTTTT. Residues: CASSFQGQLSEKLFF.

This clonotype has a count of ten or more. V usage is TRBV29-1 and J usage is TRBJ2-7; tentatively, D is TRBD1 (6 bases). The CDR3 is made up of 12 amino acids. Germline loops: CDR1 SQVTM, CDR2 ANQGSEA. V was pared by 5 bases and J by 5 bases, with 13 bases between. The DNA of the CDR3 is TGCAGCGTTTTAGGGGGAGACCACGAGCAGTACTTC. Amino acids: CSVLGGDHEQYF.

This clonotype was counted at least ten times. V gene TRBV18 combines with J gene TRBJ2-5; D is perhaps TRBD1 (6 bases). V was trimmed by 2 bases and J by 4 bases, leaving 8 bases between them. The CDR3 runs 13 residues. The germline V gene has CDR1 KGHSH and CDR2 LQKENI. The CDR3 loop reads CASSPIRGETQYF. For the CDR3, the DNA is TGTGCCAGCTCACCAATCAGGGGAGAGACCCAGTACTTC.

This clonotype was recorded at least ten times. CDR3 in DNA: TGTGCCAGCAGTGTCGGCCAACGAGGGTACGAGCAGTACTTC. This sequence encodes CASSVGQRGYEQYF. The V call is TRBV28, the J call TRBJ2-7; D is possibly TRBD2 (5 bases). The CDR3 spans 14 residues. Germline loops: CDR1 MDHEN, CDR2 SYDVKM. Between the trimmed V and J ends, which lost 5 bases and 4 bases, there was a span of 15 bases.

This clonotype was observed a handful of times. The chain combines TRBV15 with TRBJ1-2; D remains ambiguous. The CDR3 is 18 amino acids. Germline lookup yields CDR1 LNHNV and CDR2 YYDKDF (reference sequence). The ends were cut back, 0 bases at V and 0 bases at J, with 17 bases in the middle. The CDR3 is CATSREERDPTANYGYTF. CDR3 nucleotides: TGTGCCACCAGCAGAGAGGAAAGGGATCCCACAGCTAACTATGGCTACACCTTC. Filled out from reference TRBV15 and TRBJ1-2, the complete variable domain reads DAMVIQNPRYQVTQFGKPVTLSCSQTLNHNVMYWYQQKSSQAPKLLFHYYDKDFNNEADTPDNFQSRRPNTSFCFLDIRSPGLGDTAMYLCATSREERDPTANYGYTFGSGTRLTVV.

This clonotype was counted at least ten times. The chain is built from TRBV7-6 and TRBJ2-1; possibly TRBD1 for D (7 bases). V lost 2 bases and J lost 0, with 11 bases in between. CDR1 is SGHVS, CDR2 FNYEAQ, per germline. The length of the CDR3 is 16 residues. The CDR3 loop reads CASSLRQGGSYNEQFF. For the CDR3, the DNA is TGTGCCAGCAGCTTAAGACAGGGAGGCTCCTACAATGAGCAGTTCTTC.

This clonotype showed up many times. This chain uses TRBV7-9 with TRBJ2-5; D is possibly TRBD2 (5 bases). Trimming left V 8 bases short and J 1 base short, with 17 bases between. Germline-derived CDR1 and CDR2 are SEHNR and FQNEAQ (reference sequence). CDR3 length: 15 residues. DNA of the CDR3: TGTGCCAGCCCCCCCAACCGGGGTCTCCAAGAGACCCAGTACTTC. Its protein product is CASPPNRGLQETQYF. Using reference TRBV7-9 and TRBJ2-5 for the parts outside the CDR3, the full variable domain is DTGVSQNPRHKITKRGQNVTFRCDPISEHNRLYWYRQTLGQGPEFLTYFQNEAQLEKSRLLSDRFSAERPKGSFSTLEIQRTEQGDSAMYLCASPPNRGLQETQYFGPGTRLLVL.

To note about this clonotype: A much more abundant neighbour one base away suggests this may be a read error. The chain recombines TRBV28 with TRBJ2-1; D gene uncertain. Germline values: CDR1 MDHEN, CDR2 SYDVKM. V lost 2 bases to trimming and J lost 8 bases, with 7 bases between them. This CDR3 comprises 12 residues. In DNA form, the CDR3 reads TGTGCCAGCAGTTTACTGCTCTATGAGCAGTTCTTC. Residues: CASSLLLYEQFF.

As for this clonotype: A much more abundant neighbour one base away suggests this may be a read error. The V call is TRBV7-9, the J call TRBJ2-1; D is ambiguous. V gave up 8 bases and J gave up 0 bases, with 8 bases separating them. The CDR3 spans 13 residues. CDR1 is SEHNR and CDR2 is FQNEAQ in the germline V gene (reference sequence). The CDR3 sequence: CASRVPSYNEQFF. In DNA form, the CDR3 reads TGTGCCAGCCGGGTGCCCTCCTACAATGAGCAGTTCTTC.

This clonotype was found many times. The chain joins TRBV5-1 to TRBJ2-3, with D uncertain. The germline gives CDR1 SGHRS, CDR2 YFSETQ. V lost 9 bases, J lost 4 bases, and 18 bases lay in between. CDR3 length equals 14 residues. The CDR3 bases are TGCGCCACCTACCGGTCGGACCGGCCAGATACGCAGTATTTT. Protein product: CATYRSDRPDTQYF.

This clonotype was detected many times. The chain has TRBV7-9 and TRBJ1-5; D remains unclear. The V and J ends lost 3 bases and 5 bases respectively, with 5 bases between them. This CDR3 region has 12 residues. The V gene's germline CDR1 is SEHNR and CDR2 FQNEAQ (reference sequence). In nucleotides, the CDR3 is TGTGCCAGCAGCTTTGACTATCAGCCCCAGCATTTT. Amino acid sequence: CASSFDYQPQHF.

The sample holds many counts of this clonotype. The chain couples TRBV25-1 to TRBJ1-2; D is undetermined. Germline loops: CDR1 MGHDK, CDR2 SYGVNS. Trimming pared 6 bases from V and 2 bases from J, leaving 4 bases between. This CDR3 has 11 residues. CDR3 protein: CASRWNYGYTF. CDR3 coding DNA: TGTGCCAGCAGGTGGAACTATGGCTACACCTTC.

This clonotype has ten or more counts. The rearrangement links TRBV6-5 to TRBJ1-2; no definite D call. Trimming cost V 2 bases and J 4 bases, with 11 bases left between them. The CDR3 totals 14 residues. Germline V CDR1 and CDR2: MNHEY, SVGAGI. CDR3 in amino acids: CASSYVVAPYGYTF. Written as DNA, the CDR3 is TGTGCCAGCAGTTACGTGGTCGCCCCCTATGGCTACACCTTC.

This clonotype was found many times. DNA for the CDR3: TGCAGTGCTACGGATCCTATGGCAGCCTCTGGAAACACCATATATTTT. It translates to CSATDPMAASGNTIYF. The chain is built from TRBV20-1 and TRBJ1-3, with unresolved D. The CDR3 contains 16 residues. Per germline, CDR1 DFQATT and CDR2 SNEGSKA (reference sequence). Trimming removed 4 bases from V and 0 bases from J, with 16 bases in between.

In its sample, this clonotype was seen many times. This sequence joins TRBV4-2 and TRBJ2-7; the D gene could be TRBD1 or TRBD2 (5 bases each). The length of the CDR3 is 15 residues. Per the germline V gene, CDR1 is LGHNA and CDR2 is YNFKEQ. Deletions cut 0 bases from V and 0 bases from J, with 9 bases between. The DNA of the CDR3 is TGTGCCAGCAGCCAAGACCGGGACGCCTCCTACGAGCAGTACTTC. Its protein is CASSQDRDASYEQYF.

This clonotype was counted at least ten times. The chain employs TRBV24-1 and TRBJ2-1; 7 positions agree with TRBD2. Germline values: CDR1 KGHDR, CDR2 SFDVKD. The CDR3 is made up of 15 amino acids. The junction had 4 bases not matched to a gene; V was cut back by 0 bases and J by 6 bases. The CDR3 nucleotides read TGTGCCACCAGTGATTTGGGGGGGGAGGCCAATGAGCAGTTCTTC. It encodes CATSDLGGEANEQFF.

The table lists this clonotype with a count of one. A much larger clone differs from this one at a single base, so this may be a read error. The genes are TRBV6-5 and TRBJ1-4; D may be TRBD1 (6 bases). Germline V gene data show CDR1 as MNHEY and CDR2 as SVGAGI. This CDR3 spans 14 amino acids. The CDR3 coding sequence is TGTGCCAGCTGTTACTTAGGGGGTAATGAAAAACTGTTTTTT. Its protein product is CASCYLGGNEKLFF.

This clonotype has a handful of counts. This chain connects TRBV10-3 to TRBJ1-2; D remains unclear. V was trimmed by 8 bases and J by 5 bases, leaving 9 bases between them. CDR1 and CDR2 from the germline V gene are ENHRY and SYGVKD. The CDR3 is 11 residues long. The CDR3 loop is CAIYWDYGYTF. The DNA of the CDR3 is TGTGCCATCTATTGGGATTATGGCTACACCTTC.

This clonotype was observed a handful of times. This chain uses TRBV28 with TRBJ2-7, with 9 nucleotides matching TRBD2. Germline V CDR1 and CDR2: MDHEN, SYDVKM. The CDR3 sequence is 15 residues long. Germline trimming cut 5 bases from V and 4 bases from J; bases unmatched to any gene: 9. The CDR3 DNA is TGTGCCAGCAGTCCCCCTTTAGCGGGAGCGTACGAGCAGTACTTC. This gives the protein CASSPPLAGAYEQYF. The entire variable domain, with the rest obtained from reference TRBV28 and TRBJ2-7, is as follows: DVKVTQSSRYLVKRTGEKVFLECVQDMDHENMFWYRQDPGLGLRLIYFSYDVKMKEKGDIPEGYSVSREKKERFSLILESASTNQTSMYLCASSPPLAGAYEQYFGPGTRLTVT.

This clonotype was observed at least ten times. The CDR3 sequence is CATGTSNSLGGNEQFF. In DNA, the CDR3 is TGTGCCACCGGGACTAGCAACAGTTTGGGGGGTAATGAGCAGTTCTTC. The chain recombines TRBV2 with TRBJ2-1, with TRBD2 identical over 9 bases. J gave up 7 bases and V 10 bases, and 17 bases lay outside the gene matches. The CDR3 extends over 16 amino acids. CDR1 is SNHLY and CDR2 is FYNNEI in the germline V gene.

This clonotype was detected ten times or more. V and J are TRBV5-4 and TRBJ2-2; tentatively, D is TRBD2 (6 bases). The germline V gene has CDR1 SGHNT and CDR2 YYREEE (reference sequence). The V gene lost 1 base and the J gene lost 7 bases, with 11 bases spanning the gap. The CDR3 has 14 amino acids. This CDR3 is CASSLSGFGGELFF. The CDR3 nucleotides read TGTGCCAGCAGCTTGAGCGGGTTTGGCGGGGAGCTGTTTTTT. Full variable domain (outside the CDR3, taken from reference TRBV5-4 and TRBJ2-2): ETGVTQSPTHLIKTRGQQVTLRCSSQSGHNTVSWYQQALGQGPQFIFQYYREEENGRGNFPPRFSGLQFPNYSSELNVNALELDDSALYLCASSLSGFGGELFFGEGSRLTVL.